This T cell receptor (beta chain) was recovered during a study of T cells in tuberculosis. About the research overall: T cells were selected with CD1B tetramers loaded with glucose monomycolate.

The CDR3 covers 15 residues. The V gene's germline CDR1 is MNHEY and CDR2 SMNVEV (reference sequence). Between the trimmed V and J ends, which lost 7 bases and 3 bases, there was a span of 18 bases. After thawing and overnight rest, PBMC were stained with GMM-loaded CD1B tetramer, viability dye and anti-CD3 for sorting. CD1B tetramers were loaded with Rhodococcus equi-derived C32 glucose monomycolate. From each donor, around 100,000 tetramer-negative cells were sorted. Clones were read by immunoSEQ multiplex PCR, and TCRdb kept only the in-frame ones, dropping some. The repertoire has approximately 100,000 clones, approximately 90% of them found once; the top ten carry under 2.5%.

The sequence was obtained from an adult woman with latent tuberculosis. The chain is built from TRBV27 and TRBJ1-1, with D possibly being TRBD1 (5 bases). Sequences were obtained from CD1b-GMM tetramer-negative cells sorted from PBMCs. CDR3: CASTLGGPTDTEAFF. In nucleotides, the CDR3 is TGTGCCAGCACTCTGGGCGGACCGACAGACACTGAAGCTTTCTTT.